This is a list of T cell receptor beta chains from one sample in a study of early T cells in non-severe SARS-CoV-2 infection. From the 5' RACE reads, TCRdb called clonotypes with MiXCR, one entry per CDR3 protein. This sample yields roughly 100,000 distinct CDR3 sequences, of which roughly 15% are seen a single time; under 8% belongs to the top ten. The sequenced sample consisted of whole blood. These receptors originate from an adult who was a healthcare worker with PCR-confirmed SARS-CoV-2 infection or an uninfected control (not recorded which). Both conserved end residues are part of each CDR3. Fields, in order: clone size, J gene, D gene, V gene, CDR3 protein, CDR3 DNA. D genes are given only for firm matches. The size field is filled for only some rows; it gives once, few, many or a size class.

size: .; J: TRBJ2-3; D: .; V: TRBV12-3/TRBV12-4; CDR3: CASSLSLVVDTQYF; DNA: TGTGCCAGCAGTTTAAGCTTGGTCGTAGATACGCAGTATTTT
size: .; J: TRBJ1-2; D: .; V: TRBV14; CDR3: CASRGTDQNGYTF; DNA: TGTGCCAGCAGGGGGACTGATCAAAATGGCTACACCTTC
size: few; J: TRBJ2-3; D: .; V: TRBV4-2; CDR3: CASSQAGDTQYF; DNA: TGTGCCAGCAGCCAAGCTGGAGATACGCAGTATTTT
size: .; J: TRBJ2-1; D: TRBD2; V: TRBV11-2; CDR3: CASSFSGVSSYNEQFF; DNA: TGTGCCAGCAGCTTTAGCGGGGTGAGCTCCTACAATGAGCAGTTCTTC
size: .; J: TRBJ2-7; D: TRBD2; V: TRBV3-1; CDR3: CASSVASGVVEQYF; DNA: TGTGCCAGCAGCGTGGCTAGCGGGGTGGTCGAGCAGTACTTC
size: few; J: TRBJ2-3; D: TRBD2; V: TRBV7-2; CDR3: CASSLEGSGATPWTQYF; DNA: TGTGCCAGCAGCTTAGAGGGGAGCGGGGCTACCCCGTGGACGCAGTATTTT
size: many; J: TRBJ1-1; D: TRBD1; V: TRBV6-5; CDR3: CASSYDRAGGTEAFF; DNA: TGTGCCAGCAGTTACGACAGGGCTGGGGGGACTGAAGCTTTCTTT
size: .; J: TRBJ1-6; D: .; V: TRBV5-6; CDR3: CASSLGTENSPLHF; DNA: TGTGCCAGCAGCTTGGGAACAGAGAATTCACCCCTCCACTTT
size: many; J: TRBJ2-1; D: TRBD1; V: TRBV2; CDR3: CASSRDRGLGEQFF; DNA: TGTGCCAGCAGTCGGGACAGGGGTCTCGGTGAGCAGTTCTTC
size: few; J: TRBJ1-1; D: .; V: TRBV20-1; CDR3: CSARADTTNTEAFF; DNA: TGCAGTGCGAGAGCGGACACGACGAACACTGAAGCTTTCTTT
size: few; J: TRBJ2-1; D: TRBD2; V: TRBV4-1; CDR3: CASSRVSGGASDEQFF; DNA: TGCGCCAGCAGCCGAGTTAGCGGGGGGGCCTCCGATGAGCAGTTCTTC
size: few; J: TRBJ2-3; D: .; V: TRBV30; CDR3: CAWSVQGARTDTQYF; DNA: TGTGCCTGGAGTGTGCAGGGCGCGAGGACAGATACGCAGTATTTT
size: .; J: TRBJ1-1; D: TRBD1; V: TRBV10-3; CDR3: CAIRGQGGRYTEAFF; DNA: TGTGCCATCAGGGGACAGGGAGGAAGGTATACTGAAGCTTTCTTT
size: many; J: TRBJ1-1; D: .; V: TRBV7-8; CDR3: CASSSGEVETEAFF; DNA: TGTGCCAGCAGCTCTGGGGAAGTGGAGACTGAAGCTTTCTTT
size: few; J: TRBJ1-5; D: .; V: TRBV27; CDR3: CASPGGWDQPQHF; DNA: TGTGCCAGCCCGGGGGGCTGGGATCAGCCCCAGCATTTT
size: many; J: TRBJ2-6; D: TRBD2; V: TRBV28; CDR3: CASSRIRGTSGGSGANVLTF; DNA: TGTGCCAGCAGCCGGATACGCGGGACTAGCGGGGGTAGTGGGGCCAACGTCCTGACTTTC
size: few; J: TRBJ2-7; D: .; V: TRBV20-1; CDR3: CSARDPRSYEQYF; DNA: TGCAGTGCTAGAGATCCCAGGTCCTACGAGCAGTACTTC
size: few; J: TRBJ2-1; D: TRBD2; V: TRBV6-4; CDR3: CASSDDPEWGTSGGEQFF; DNA: TGTGCCAGCAGTGATGACCCTGAATGGGGGACTAGCGGGGGCGAGCAGTTCTTC